What follows describes a single TCR beta chain. This sample is part of a study of shared clonotypes between healthy human individuals. The repertoire was sequenced with immunoSEQ multiplex PCR; TCRdb's copy has only in-frame clones and lacks some. Seen here are 2,500,000 or so clones, roughly 93% observed once, and the top ten hold approximately 0.35%. The sample comprised naive CD4+ T cells from PBMCs. Specified subset: CD45RA+ positively selected. The receptor was derived from a man aged 18 to 30 in good health. Some clones in this sample may be carry-over from other donors' samples.

The CDR3 loop reads CASRQGLRETQYF. CDR3 sequence (DNA): TGTGCCAGCAGGCAGGGACTGAGGGAGACCCAGTACTTC. The genes are TRBV2 and TRBJ2-5; weak D call: TRBD2 (6 bases). The CDR3 covers 13 residues. CDR1 SNHLY and CDR2 FYNNEI come from the germline V gene. V dropped 6 bases and J dropped 5 bases, with 13 bases sitting between them.